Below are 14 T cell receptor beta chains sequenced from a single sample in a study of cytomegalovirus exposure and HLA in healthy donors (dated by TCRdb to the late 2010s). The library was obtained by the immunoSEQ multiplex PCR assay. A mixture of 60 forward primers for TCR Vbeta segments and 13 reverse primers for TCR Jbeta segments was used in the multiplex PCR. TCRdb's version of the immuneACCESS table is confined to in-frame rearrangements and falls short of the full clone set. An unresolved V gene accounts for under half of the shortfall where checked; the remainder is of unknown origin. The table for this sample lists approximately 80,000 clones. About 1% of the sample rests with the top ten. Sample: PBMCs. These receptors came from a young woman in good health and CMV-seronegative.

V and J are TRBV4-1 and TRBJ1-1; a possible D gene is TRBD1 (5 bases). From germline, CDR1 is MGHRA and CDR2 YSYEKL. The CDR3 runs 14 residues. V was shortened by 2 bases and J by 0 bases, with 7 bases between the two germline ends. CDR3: CASSQTGMNTEAFF. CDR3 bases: TGCGCCAGCAGCCAAACAGGCATGAACACTGAAGCTTTCTTT.

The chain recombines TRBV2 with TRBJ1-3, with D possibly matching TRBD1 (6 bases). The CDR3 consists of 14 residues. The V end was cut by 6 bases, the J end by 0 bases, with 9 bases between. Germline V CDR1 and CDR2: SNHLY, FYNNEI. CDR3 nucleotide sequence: TGTGCCAGCAGGGGGGACACCTCTGGAAACACCATATATTTT. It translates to CASRGDTSGNTIYF.

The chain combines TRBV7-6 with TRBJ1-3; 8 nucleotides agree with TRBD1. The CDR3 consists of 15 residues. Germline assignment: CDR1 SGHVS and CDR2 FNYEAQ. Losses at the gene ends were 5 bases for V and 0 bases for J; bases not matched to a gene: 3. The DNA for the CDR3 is TGTGCCAGCAGCCGGGACAGGACCTCTGGAAACACCATATATTTT. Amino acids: CASSRDRTSGNTIYF.

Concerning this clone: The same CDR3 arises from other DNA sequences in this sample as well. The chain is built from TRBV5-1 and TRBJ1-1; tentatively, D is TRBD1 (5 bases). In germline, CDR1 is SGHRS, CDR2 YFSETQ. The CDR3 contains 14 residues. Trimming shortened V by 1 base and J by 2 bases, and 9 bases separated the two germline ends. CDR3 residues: CASSLRGVNTEAFF. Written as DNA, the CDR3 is TGCGCCAGCAGCTTGCGGGGGGTTAACACTGAAGCTTTCTTT.

For the CDR3, the DNA is TGTGCCAGCAGTCCCGGACACAATTCACCCCTCCACTTT. Translation: CASSPGHNSPLHF. J is TRBJ1-6 and V is TRBV6-5, with D tentatively TRBD1 (5 bases). This CDR3 has 13 residues. Per the germline V gene, CDR1 is MNHEY and CDR2 is SVGAGI. Trimming shortened V by 5 bases and J by 7 bases, and 9 bases separated the two germline ends.

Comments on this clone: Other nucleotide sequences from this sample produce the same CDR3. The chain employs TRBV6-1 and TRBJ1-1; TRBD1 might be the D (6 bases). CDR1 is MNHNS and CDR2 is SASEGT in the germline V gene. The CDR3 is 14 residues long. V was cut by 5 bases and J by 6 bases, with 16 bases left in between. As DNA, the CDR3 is TGTGCCAGCAGTACCCTAGAAGGGGGGGCTGAAGCTTTCTTT. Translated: CASSTLEGGAEAFF.

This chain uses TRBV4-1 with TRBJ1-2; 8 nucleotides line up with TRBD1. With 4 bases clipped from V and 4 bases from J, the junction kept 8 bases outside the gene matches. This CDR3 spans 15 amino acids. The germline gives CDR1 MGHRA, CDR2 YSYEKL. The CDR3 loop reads CASSPDRATIYGYTF. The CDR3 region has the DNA TGCGCCAGCAGCCCGGACAGGGCCACCATCTATGGCTACACCTTC.

CDR3 sequence reads: CAWSKAYEQYF. The CDR3 nucleotides are TGTGCCTGGAGTAAAGCCTACGAGCAGTACTTC. The J gene is TRBJ2-5, the V gene TRBV30; no definite D call. The DNA end is a closer match to TRBJ2-7, so the J assignment may be wrong. Looked up from germline, CDR1 is GTSNPN and CDR2 is SVGIG (reference sequence). This CDR3 comprises 11 residues.

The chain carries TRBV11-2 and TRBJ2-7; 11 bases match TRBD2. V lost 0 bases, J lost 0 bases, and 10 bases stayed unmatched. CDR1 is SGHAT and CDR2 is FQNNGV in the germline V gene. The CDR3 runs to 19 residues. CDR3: CASSLDTGLAATSSYEQYF. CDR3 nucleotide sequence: TGTGCCAGCAGCTTAGATACGGGACTAGCGGCCACGTCCTCCTACGAGCAGTACTTC.

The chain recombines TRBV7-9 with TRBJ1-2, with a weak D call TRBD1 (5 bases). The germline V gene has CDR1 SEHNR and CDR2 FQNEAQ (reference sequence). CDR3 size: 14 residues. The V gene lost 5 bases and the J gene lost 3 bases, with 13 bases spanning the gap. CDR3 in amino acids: CASSQQAFDYGYTF. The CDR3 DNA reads TGTGCCAGCAGCCAACAGGCCTTTGACTATGGCTACACCTTC.

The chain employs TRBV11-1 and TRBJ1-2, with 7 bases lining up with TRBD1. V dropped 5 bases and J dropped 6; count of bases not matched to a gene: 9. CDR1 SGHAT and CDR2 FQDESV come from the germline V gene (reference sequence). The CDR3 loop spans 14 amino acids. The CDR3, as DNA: TGTGCCAGCAGCAAAGCTACAGGGGTAGATGGCTACACCTTC. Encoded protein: CASSKATGVDGYTF.

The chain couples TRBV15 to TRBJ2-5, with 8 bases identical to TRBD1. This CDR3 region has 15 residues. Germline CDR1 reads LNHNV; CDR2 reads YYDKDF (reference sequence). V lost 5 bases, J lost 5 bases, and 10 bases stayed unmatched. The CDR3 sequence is CATSSRTGIFETQYF. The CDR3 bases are TGTGCCACCAGCTCACGGACAGGGATCTTTGAGACCCAGTACTTC.

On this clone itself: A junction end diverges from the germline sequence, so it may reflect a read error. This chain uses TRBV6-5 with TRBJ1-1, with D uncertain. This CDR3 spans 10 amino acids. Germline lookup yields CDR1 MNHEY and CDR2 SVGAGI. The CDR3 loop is CASSDSAAFF. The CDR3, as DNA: TGTGCCAGCAGTGACTCAGCGGCTTTCTTT.

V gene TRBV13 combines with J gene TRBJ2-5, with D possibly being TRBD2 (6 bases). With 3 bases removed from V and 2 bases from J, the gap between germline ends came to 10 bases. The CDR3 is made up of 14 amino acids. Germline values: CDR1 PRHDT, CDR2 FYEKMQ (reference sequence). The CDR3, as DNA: TGTGCCAGCAGCTTTGGTGGGGGGCAAGAGACCCAGTACTTC. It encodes CASSFGGGQETQYF. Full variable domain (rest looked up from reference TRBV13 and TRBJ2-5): AAGVIQSPRHLIKEKRETATLKCYPIPRHDTVYWYQQGPGQDPQFLISFYEKMQSDKGSIPDRFSAQQFSDYHSELNMSSLELGDSALYFCASSFGGGQETQYFGPGTRLLVL.